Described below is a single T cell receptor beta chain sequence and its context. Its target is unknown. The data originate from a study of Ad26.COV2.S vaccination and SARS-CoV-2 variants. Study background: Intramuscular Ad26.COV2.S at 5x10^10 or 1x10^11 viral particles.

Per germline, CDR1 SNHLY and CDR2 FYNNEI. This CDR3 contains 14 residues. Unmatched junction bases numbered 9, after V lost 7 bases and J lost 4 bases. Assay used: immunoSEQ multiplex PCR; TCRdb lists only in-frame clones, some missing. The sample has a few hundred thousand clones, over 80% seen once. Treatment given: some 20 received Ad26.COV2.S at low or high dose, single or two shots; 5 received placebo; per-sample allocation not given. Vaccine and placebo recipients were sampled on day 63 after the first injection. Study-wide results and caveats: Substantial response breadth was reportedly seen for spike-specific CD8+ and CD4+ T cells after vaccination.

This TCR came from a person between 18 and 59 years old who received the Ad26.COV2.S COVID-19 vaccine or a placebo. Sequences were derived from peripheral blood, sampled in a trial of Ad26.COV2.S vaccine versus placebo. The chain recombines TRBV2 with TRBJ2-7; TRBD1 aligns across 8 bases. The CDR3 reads CASTLDRGEYEQYF. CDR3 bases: TGTGCCAGCACCCTCGACAGGGGAGAGTACGAGCAGTACTTC.